This T cell receptor (beta chain) stems from a study of T cell changes during pregnancy in multiple sclerosis. The table came from immunoSEQ multiplex PCR; TCRdb's copy has only in-frame clones and leaves some out. The sample has approximately 70,000 clones; roughly nine tenths are singletons. Trimming cost V 1 base and J 1 base, with 15 bases left between them. This CDR3 contains 17 residues. Looked up from germline, CDR1 is SGHNT and CDR2 is YYREEE (reference sequence). This receptor was obtained from a female donor in good health, enrolled as a control in a pregnancy study. J is TRBJ2-1 and V is TRBV5-4; TRBD2 might be the D (6 bases). The sample was peripheral blood, taken in the first trimester of pregnancy. The CDR3 sequence is CASSLLGSGLSYNEQFF. The DNA of the CDR3 is TGTGCCAGCAGCTTGCTTGGGTCGGGACTTTCCTACAATGAGCAGTTCTTC.